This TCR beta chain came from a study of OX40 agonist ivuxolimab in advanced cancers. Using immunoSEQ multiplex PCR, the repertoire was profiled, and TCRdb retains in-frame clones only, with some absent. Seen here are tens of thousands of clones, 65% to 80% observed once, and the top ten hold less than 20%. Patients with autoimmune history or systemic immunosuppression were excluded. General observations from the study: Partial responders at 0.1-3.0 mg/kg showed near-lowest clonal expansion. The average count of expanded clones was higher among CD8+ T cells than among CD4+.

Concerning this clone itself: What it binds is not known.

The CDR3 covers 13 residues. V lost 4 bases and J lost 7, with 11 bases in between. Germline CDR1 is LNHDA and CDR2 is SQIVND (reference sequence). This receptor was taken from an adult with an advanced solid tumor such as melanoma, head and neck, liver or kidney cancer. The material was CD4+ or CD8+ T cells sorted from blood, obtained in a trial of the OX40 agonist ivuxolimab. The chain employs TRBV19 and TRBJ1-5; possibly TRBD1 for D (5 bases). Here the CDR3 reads CASSRGSGQPQHF. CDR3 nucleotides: TGTGCCAGTAGTAGGGGGTCAGGGCAGCCCCAGCATTTT.